The 32 T cell receptor beta chains reported below all come from one sample, sequenced in a study of vaccination and CD4 T cells after COVID-19. Sequenced with the Oncomine TCR Beta short-read assay was DNA taken from cultured CD4+ T cells. TCRdb recomputed calls from the PCR reads with MiXCR, one row per CDR3 protein. Here the sample spans under 15,000 distinct CDR3 sequences, approximately 43% being singletons. Their cognate antigens are unknown. The treatment was: approximately 10-day PBMC culture with coronavirus spike peptide pools or control peptides (ViraFEST assay). Sequences were obtained from CD4+ T cells from blood, cultured in vitro. These TCRs come from a human donor who had recovered from COVID-19.

This clonotype was seen more than once but under ten times. The chain joins TRBV20-1 to TRBJ2-4; 15 bases map to TRBD2. This CDR3 region has 17 residues. The V segment lost 3 bases and the J segment 2 bases; nucleotides outside the gene matches: 5. Germline values: CDR1 DFQATT, CDR2 SNEGSKA (reference sequence). The CDR3 DNA is TGCAGTGCTAGTCGGACTAGCGGGGGGGCGTCCAAAAACATTCAGTACTTC. Translating it yields CSASRTSGGASKNIQYF.

This clonotype was counted between two and nine times. The CDR3 coding sequence is TGTGCCAGCAGCTTAAGACGAGGGAGCAACTACGAGCAGTACTTC. It yields the protein CASSLRRGSNYEQYF. J is TRBJ2-7 and V is TRBV7-9; TRBD2 might be the D (5 bases). Deletions cut 2 bases from V and 3 bases from J, with 14 bases between. Germline values: CDR1 SEHNR, CDR2 FQNEAQ (reference sequence). The CDR3 loop spans 15 amino acids. The whole variable domain, filled in from reference TRBV7-9 and TRBJ2-7, reads DTGVSQNPRHKITKRGQNVTFRCDPISEHNRLYWYRQTLGQGPEFLTYFQNEAQLEKSRLLSDRFSAERPKGSFSTLEIQRTEQGDSAMYLCASSLRRGSNYEQYFGPGTRLTVT.

CDR3 DNA sequence: TGTGCCTGGAGTCGAGATACGCAGTATTTT. This encodes CAWSRDTQYF. The V and J genes are TRBV30 and TRBJ2-3; D is undetermined. The CDR3 runs to 10 residues. V was pared by 2 bases and J by 5 bases, with 2 bases between. CDR1 and CDR2 from the germline V gene are GTSNPN and SVGIG (reference sequence). The variable domain in full, completed from reference TRBV30 and TRBJ2-3, reads SQTIHQWPATLVQPVGSPLSLECTVEGTSNPNLYWYRQAAGRGLQLLFYSVGIGQISSEVPQNLSASRPQDRQFILSSKKLLLSDSGFYLCAWSRDTQYFGPGTRLTVL.

V and J are TRBV2 and TRBJ1-6; TRBD1 aligns across 7 bases. CDR1 SNHLY and CDR2 FYNNEI come from the germline V gene. The J segment lost 10 bases and the V segment lost 2 bases, leaving 5 bases of the junction unmatched. The CDR3 length is 14 residues. This CDR3 reads CASSELEGASPLHF. The DNA for the CDR3 is TGTGCCAGCAGTGAATTAGAGGGGGCCTCACCCCTCCACTTT.

This clonotype was seen only a few times. CDR3 nucleotides: TGTGCCAGCAGCACTACAGGGAATTCACCCCTCCACTTT. Its protein product is CASSTTGNSPLHF. V is TRBV9 and J is TRBJ1-6, with D possibly matching TRBD1 (6 bases). The CDR3 totals 13 residues. Trimming pared 4 bases from V and 7 bases from J, leaving 9 bases between. The V gene's germline CDR1 is SGDLS and CDR2 YYNGEE.

The chain links TRBV10-1 to TRBJ2-1; D is unclear. V was shortened by 8 bases and J by 7 bases, with 18 bases between the two germline ends. The CDR3 runs 14 residues. The germline gives CDR1 WNHNN, CDR2 SYGVQD (reference sequence). The CDR3 DNA is TGCGCCAGCTCCCCGAGGAGTGCTCGGAATGAGCAGTTCTTC. Residues: CASSPRSARNEQFF.

This clonotype was seen a handful of times. The J gene is TRBJ1-1, the V gene TRBV6-2 or TRBV6-3, with D possibly TRBD1 on 6 matching bases. V lost 5 bases, J lost 1 base, and 8 bases lay in between. Germline lookup yields CDR1 MNHEY and CDR2 SVGEGT. This CDR3 has 13 residues. This CDR3 is CASSIQGNTEAFF. The DNA for the CDR3 is TGTGCCAGCAGTATACAGGGGAACACTGAAGCTTTCTTT.

There are a few counts of this clonotype. The chain links TRBV27 to TRBJ1-5; the D is unclear. Germline CDR1 is MNHEY and CDR2 is SMNVEV (reference sequence). This CDR3 is built from 13 residues. V gave up 1 base and J gave up 2 bases, with 3 bases separating them. The CDR3 loop reads CASSLFRNQPQHF. The CDR3 DNA reads TGTGCCAGCAGTTTATTTCGCAATCAGCCCCAGCATTTT.

This clonotype was recorded a few times. The V gene is TRBV30, the J gene TRBJ1-2; 12 positions agree with TRBD1. The CDR3 covers 11 residues. CDR1 GTSNPN and CDR2 SVGIG come from the germline V gene (reference sequence). V lost 8 bases to trimming and J lost 7 bases; unmatched junction nucleotides: 2. The CDR3 DNA is TGTGCCATGGGACAGGGGGCTGGCTACACCTTC. Translated, it gives CAMGQGAGYTF.

This chain uses TRBV21-1 with TRBJ1-1; TRBD1, the table's D call, lacks a check against the DNA. TRBV21-1 is assigned pseudogene status. The length of the CDR3 is 14 residues. CDR3 DNA sequence: TGTGCCAGCAACTCAGGGGGGGGCTTCGCTGAAGCTTTCTTT. Its protein product is CASNSGGGFAEAFF.

The chain joins TRBV7-3 to TRBJ2-2; D may be TRBD1 or TRBD2 (7 bases each). Looked up from germline, CDR1 is SGHTA and CDR2 is FQGTGA. The CDR3 loop spans 16 amino acids. Deletions cut 0 bases from V and 4 bases from J, with 12 bases between. The CDR3 protein is CASSLTAGGGTGELFF. The CDR3, as DNA: TGTGCCAGCAGCTTAACCGCAGGGGGGGGCACCGGGGAGCTGTTTTTT.

This chain uses TRBV28 with TRBJ1-3; D ambiguous. The V gene lost 8 bases and the J gene lost 0 bases, with 11 bases spanning the gap. From germline, CDR1 is MDHEN and CDR2 SYDVKM. This CDR3 contains 14 residues. This CDR3 is CASGELISGNTIYF. The CDR3 nucleotides read TGTGCCAGCGGGGAACTAATCTCTGGAAACACCATATATTTT. The complete variable domain, with remaining parts taken from reference TRBV28 and TRBJ1-3, reads DVKVTQSSRYLVKRTGEKVFLECVQDMDHENMFWYRQDPGLGLRLIYFSYDVKMKEKGDIPEGYSVSREKKERFSLILESASTNQTSMYLCASGELISGNTIYFGEGSWLTVV.

This clonotype is categorized as medium-sized. The J gene is TRBJ1-1, the V gene TRBV20-1; a possible D gene is TRBD1 (5 bases). There are 14 residues in the CDR3. V lost 6 bases and J 4 bases, leaving 18 bases between the germline ends. In germline, CDR1 is DFQATT, CDR2 SNEGSKA (reference sequence). The DNA of the CDR3 is TGCAGTGCCGCACGACAGTGGACGATCACTGAAGCTTTCTTT. It translates to CSAARQWTITEAFF.

The chain employs TRBV20-1 and TRBJ1-6, with 8 positions matching TRBD1. V lost 3 bases, J lost 13 bases, and 14 bases stayed unmatched. Germline CDR1 and CDR2: DFQATT and SNEGSKA (reference sequence). The CDR3 runs 15 residues. CDR3 coding DNA: TGCAGTGCTAGTCGTCAGGGGGCGGATTCAGCCCCCCTCCACTTT. Translated, it gives CSASRQGADSAPLHF.

The chain links TRBV7-2 to TRBJ1-2; 10 bases agree with TRBD1. The trim removed 5 bases at V and 3 bases at J, leaving 3 bases unmatched. CDR3 size: 14 residues. Germline V gene lookup returns CDR1 SGHTA and CDR2 FQGNSA. CDR3 residues: CASSRDRGDYGYTF. The DNA for the CDR3 is TGTGCCAGCAGCCGGGACAGGGGCGACTATGGCTACACCTTC.

This clonotype was counted a few times. The chain links TRBV20-1 to TRBJ2-1, with TRBD2 identical over 10 bases. Germline CDR1 is DFQATT and CDR2 is SNEGSKA (reference sequence). With 4 bases clipped from V and 9 bases from J, the junction kept 3 bases outside the gene matches. The CDR3 sequence is 12 residues long. The CDR3 DNA reads as TGCAGTGCTAAGCGGGGGGGCCGTGAGCAGTTCTTC. The encoded protein is CSAKRGGREQFF.

CDR3: CSARNMDSYEQYF. The CDR3 DNA reads TGCAGTGCTAGAAATATGGACAGCTACGAGCAGTACTTC. This chain joins TRBV20-1 and TRBJ2-7, with a weak D call TRBD1 (6 bases). The V end lost 2 bases, the J end lost 3 bases, and 11 bases lay between the germline ends. CDR1 is DFQATT and CDR2 is SNEGSKA in the germline V gene (reference sequence). The CDR3 spans 13 residues.

This clonotype qualifies as medium-sized. The chain joins TRBV18 to TRBJ2-3; D remains ambiguous. The V and J ends lost 6 bases and 3 bases respectively, with 19 bases between them. Looked up from germline, CDR1 is KGHSH and CDR2 is LQKENI. The length of the CDR3 is 16 residues. Here the CDR3 reads CASSPAGRVGTDTQYF. CDR3 nucleotides: TGTGCCAGCTCCCCCGCCGGTAGAGTGGGAACAGATACGCAGTATTTT.

V gene TRBV7-2 combines with J gene TRBJ2-7; D gene uncertain. The CDR3 has 16 residues. CDR1 SGHTA and CDR2 FQGNSA come from the germline V gene. V shed 3 bases and J shed 4 bases, with 19 bases lying between them. DNA of the CDR3: TGTGCCAGCAGCTTTAAAACCGGGCCACCTTCTTACGAGCAGTACTTC. Encoded protein: CASSFKTGPPSYEQYF.

This chain joins TRBV28 and TRBJ1-2; D unclear. Germline CDR1 MDHEN, CDR2 SYDVKM. V dropped 2 bases and J dropped 2 bases, with 6 bases sitting between them. The CDR3 consists of 13 residues. This CDR3 reads CASSLIGNYGYTF. CDR3 in DNA: TGTGCCAGCAGTTTAATCGGGAACTATGGCTACACCTTC.

The genes are TRBV19 and TRBJ2-1, with TRBD1 matching over 11 bases. CDR3 length equals 14 residues. CDR1 and CDR2 from the germline V gene are LNHDA and SQIVND (reference sequence). V trimming: 2 bases; J trimming: 8 bases; junction bases outside the gene matches: 2. CDR3 sequence (DNA): TGTGCCAGTAGTATATGGGACAGGGGGTATGAGCAGTTCTTC. The encoded protein is CASSIWDRGYEQFF.

This chain links TRBV7-2 with TRBJ2-7; 7 bases line up with TRBD1. The CDR3 consists of 16 residues. Germline-derived CDR1 and CDR2 are SGHTA and FQGNSA. V lost 6 bases to trimming and J lost 1 base; unmatched junction nucleotides: 12. This CDR3 is CASRYSGTAQSYEQYF. The CDR3 bases are TGTGCCAGCAGGTACTCCGGGACAGCTCAATCCTACGAGCAGTACTTC.

In its sample, this clonotype was seen a few times. The chain links TRBV18 to TRBJ1-2; no clear D gene. Germline V lookup: CDR1 KGHSH, CDR2 LQKENI. With 3 bases removed from V and 7 bases from J, the gap between germline ends came to 12 bases. The CDR3 has 13 amino acids. The CDR3 nucleotides are TGTGCCAGCTCACCCGCGGACGTAGCTGGCTACACCTTC. Translated: CASSPADVAGYTF.

The chain links TRBV20-1 to TRBJ2-1; 9 bases line up with TRBD1. The CDR3 length is 15 residues. Losses at the gene ends were 2 bases for V and 6 bases for J; bases not matched to a gene: 8. CDR1 DFQATT and CDR2 SNEGSKA come from the germline V gene (reference sequence). The CDR3 is CSARLGQGFLNEQFF. In DNA form, the CDR3 reads TGCAGTGCTAGACTCGGACAGGGGTTCCTCAATGAGCAGTTCTTC.

J is TRBJ2-7 and V is TRBV6-1, with D possibly TRBD1 on 6 matching bases. This CDR3 comprises 15 residues. Germline V CDR1 and CDR2: MNHNS, SASEGT. Between the trimmed V and J ends, which lost 5 bases and 0 bases, there was a span of 14 bases. CDR3 DNA sequence: TGTGCCAGCAGTAAACCGGGACATAGCTCCTACGAGCAGTACTTC. This gives the protein CASSKPGHSSYEQYF.

This clonotype was observed a few times. The chain links TRBV19 to TRBJ1-5; D gene ambiguous. Trimming cost V 5 bases and J 0 bases, with 8 bases left between them. The length of the CDR3 is 14 residues. The germline CDR1 and CDR2 sequences are LNHDA and SQIVND (reference sequence). CDR3 DNA sequence: TGTGCCAGTAGTTATGGGTTTAGCAATCAGCCCCAGCATTTT. Residues: CASSYGFSNQPQHF.

J is TRBJ2-3 and V is TRBV7-6; 8 nucleotides agree with TRBD2. The CDR3 totals 15 residues. Germline V CDR1 and CDR2: SGHVS, FNYEAQ. V lost 5 bases to trimming and J lost 2 bases; unmatched junction nucleotides: 6. This chain's CDR3 is CASSLGGGITDTQYF. The CDR3 DNA reads as TGTGCCAGCAGCCTCGGCGGGGGGATCACAGATACGCAGTATTTT.

This chain connects TRBV20-1 to TRBJ2-7, with 8 bases aligning to TRBD1. CDR3 size: 15 residues. Germline V gene data show CDR1 as DFQATT and CDR2 as SNEGSKA (reference sequence). Losses at the gene ends were 6 bases for V and 1 base for J; bases not matched to a gene: 11. The CDR3 protein is CSARSRTGLSYEQYF. CDR3 nucleotide sequence: TGCAGTGCCAGGAGCCGGACAGGGCTTTCCTACGAGCAGTACTTC.

The chain carries TRBV5-1 and TRBJ1-1, with 7 bases matching TRBD1. The CDR3 extends over 12 amino acids. The germline CDR1 and CDR2 sequences are SGHRS and YFSETQ. V was pared by 5 bases and J by 5 bases, with 3 bases of the junction left unmatched. Written as DNA, the CDR3 is TGCGCCAGCAGGGCGGGACAGACTGAAGCTTTCTTT. Encoded protein: CASRAGQTEAFF.

This clonotype was detected a few times. V is TRBV7-2 and J is TRBJ1-2; the D is unclear. The CDR3 sequence is 12 residues long. V gave up 6 bases and J gave up 2 bases, with 7 bases separating them. In germline, CDR1 is SGHTA, CDR2 FQGNSA. This chain's CDR3 is CASRLLNYGYTF. DNA for the CDR3: TGTGCCAGCAGGCTTTTAAACTATGGCTACACCTTC.

As DNA, the CDR3 is TGTGCCAGCAGGCCGGGCGGGACAGGGGCCTACGAGCAGTACTTC. Protein: CASRPGGTGAYEQYF. This sequence joins TRBV6-1 and TRBJ2-7; 10 bases are a match to TRBD1. Per germline, CDR1 MNHNS and CDR2 SASEGT. The CDR3 length is 15 residues. V trimming: 6 bases; J trimming: 2 bases; junction bases outside the gene matches: 7.

This rearrangement joins TRBV14 to TRBJ2-3; weak D call: TRBD2 (5 bases). Germline loops: CDR1 SGHDN, CDR2 FVKESK. V lost 1 base, J lost 5 bases, and 7 bases lay in between. The length of the CDR3 is 13 residues. The CDR3 spells CASSQAGIDTQYF. Written as DNA, the CDR3 is TGTGCCAGCAGCCAAGCGGGGATAGATACGCAGTATTTT.